This TCR beta chain stems from a study of T cells in Graves' hyperthyroidism and ophthalmopathy. The CDR3 covers 16 residues. Trimming removed 6 bases from V and 3 bases from J; junction bases left unmatched: 17. The germline CDR1 and CDR2 sequences are DFQATT and SNEGSKA (reference sequence). Ten or more counts support this clonotype. RNA transcripts were the template for amplifying TCR beta CDR3 regions. Using the HTBI primer set, a first-round RT-PCR was run on the TCR CDR3. TCRdb re-analysed the multiplex PCR reads in MiXCR, keeping a single row per CDR3 protein. The table lists hundreds of thousands of distinct CDR3 sequences, about 15% of them singletons.

The receptor's source is a woman aged 40 to 50 with Graves' ophthalmopathy. The chain joins TRBV20-1 to TRBJ2-7, with TRBD1 identical over 7 bases. Sequences were obtained from blood. CDR3 nucleotides: TGCAGTGCCGAGAGACCCGACAGGGTCTCTATCTACGAGCAGTACTTC. Protein product: CSAERPDRVSIYEQYF.